The following is a T cell receptor (beta chain) sequence with its context. Its matching antigen is unknown. Indicated time point: longitudinal time-point 2. The unsorted libraries had their origin in 2 million PBMCs stored at -80 C. This sample was included in a study of neurological immune-mediated disorders. General study findings and limits: The study found the most TCR clonal expansion in HTLV-1-associated myelopathy and the least in multiple sclerosis, below healthy controls. Expanded clones shared no identical CDR3 amino acid sequences across subjects, which suggested private TCR-beta repertoires in all groups.

With 10-nucleotide random UMIs, 5'RACE was used to make the cDNA. TCRdb reanalysed the 5' RACE reads using MiXCR and keeps one entry per CDR3 protein. Of roughly 48,000 distinct CDR3 sequences detected, roughly 14% appear once; the ten largest clones hold 4.5%. V gave up 0 bases and J gave up 5 bases, with 7 bases separating them. Looked up from germline, CDR1 is LGHNA and CDR2 is YSLEER. CDR3 length: 13 amino acids. This receptor was obtained from a male donor with HTLV-1-associated myelopathy (HAM/TSP). Specimen: PBMCs. This chain uses TRBV4-3 with TRBJ2-5; no firm D call. The DNA of the CDR3 is TGCGCCAGCAGCCAAGATCGGCTGGAGACCCAGTACTTC. It yields the protein CASSQDRLETQYF.